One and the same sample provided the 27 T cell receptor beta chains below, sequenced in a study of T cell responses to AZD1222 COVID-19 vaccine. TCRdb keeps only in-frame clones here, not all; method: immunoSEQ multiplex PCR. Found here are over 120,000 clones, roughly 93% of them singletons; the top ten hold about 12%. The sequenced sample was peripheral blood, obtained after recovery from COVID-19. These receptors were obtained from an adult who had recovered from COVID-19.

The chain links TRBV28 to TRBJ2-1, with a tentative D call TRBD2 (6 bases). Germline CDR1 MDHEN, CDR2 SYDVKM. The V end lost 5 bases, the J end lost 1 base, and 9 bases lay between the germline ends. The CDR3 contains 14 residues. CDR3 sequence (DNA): TGTGCCAGCAGTGCCGGGACTTCCTACAATGAGCAGTTCTTC. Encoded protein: CASSAGTSYNEQFF.

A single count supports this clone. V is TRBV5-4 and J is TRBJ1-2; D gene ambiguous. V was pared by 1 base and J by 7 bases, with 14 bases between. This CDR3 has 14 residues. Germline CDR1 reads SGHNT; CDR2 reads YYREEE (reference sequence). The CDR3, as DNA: TGTGCCAGCAGCTTGAATAAGCAGCGTGCTGGCTACACCTTC. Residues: CASSLNKQRAGYTF.

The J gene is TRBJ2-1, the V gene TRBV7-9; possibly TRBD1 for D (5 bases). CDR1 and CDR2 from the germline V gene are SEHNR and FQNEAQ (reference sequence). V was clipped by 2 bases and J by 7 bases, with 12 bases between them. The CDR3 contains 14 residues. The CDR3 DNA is TGTGCCAGCAGCTTACCCCAGGGTTGGAATGAGCAGTTCTTC. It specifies CASSLPQGWNEQFF.

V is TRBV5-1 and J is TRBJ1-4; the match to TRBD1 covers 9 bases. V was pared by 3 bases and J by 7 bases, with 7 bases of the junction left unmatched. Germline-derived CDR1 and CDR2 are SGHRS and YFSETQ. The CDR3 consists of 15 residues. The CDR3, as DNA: TGCGCCAGCAGCTCCACAGGGGGCTCGATTGAAAAACTGTTTTTT. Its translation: CASSSTGGSIEKLFF. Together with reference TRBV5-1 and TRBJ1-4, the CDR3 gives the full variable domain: KAGVTQTPRYLIKTRGQQVTLSCSPISGHRSVSWYQQTPGQGLQFLFEYFSETQRNKGNFPGRFSGRQFSNSRSEMNVSTLELGDSALYLCASSSTGGSIEKLFFGSGTQLSVL.

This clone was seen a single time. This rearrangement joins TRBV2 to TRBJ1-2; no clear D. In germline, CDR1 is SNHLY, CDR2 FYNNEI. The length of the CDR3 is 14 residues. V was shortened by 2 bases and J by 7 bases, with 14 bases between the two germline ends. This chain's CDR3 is CASSESVEGSGYTF. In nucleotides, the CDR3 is TGTGCCAGCAGTGAATCGGTGGAGGGTTCTGGCTACACCTTC.

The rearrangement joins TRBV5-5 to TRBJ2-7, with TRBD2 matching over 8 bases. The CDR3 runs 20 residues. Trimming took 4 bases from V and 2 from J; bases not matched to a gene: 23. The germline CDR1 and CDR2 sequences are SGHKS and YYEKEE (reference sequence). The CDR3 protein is CASSDTAGTRIVNRAYEQYF. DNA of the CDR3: TGTGCCAGCAGCGACACTGCCGGGACTAGGATCGTTAATCGGGCCTACGAGCAGTACTTC.

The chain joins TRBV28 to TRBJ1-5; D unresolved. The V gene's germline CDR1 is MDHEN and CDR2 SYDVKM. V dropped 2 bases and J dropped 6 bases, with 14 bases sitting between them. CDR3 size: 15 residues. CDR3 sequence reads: CASSLESGWGQPQHF. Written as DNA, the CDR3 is TGTGCCAGCAGTTTAGAGTCGGGTTGGGGTCAGCCCCAGCATTTT. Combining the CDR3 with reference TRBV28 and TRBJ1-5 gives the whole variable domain DVKVTQSSRYLVKRTGEKVFLECVQDMDHENMFWYRQDPGLGLRLIYFSYDVKMKEKGDIPEGYSVSREKKERFSLILESASTNQTSMYLCASSLESGWGQPQHFGDGTRLSIL.

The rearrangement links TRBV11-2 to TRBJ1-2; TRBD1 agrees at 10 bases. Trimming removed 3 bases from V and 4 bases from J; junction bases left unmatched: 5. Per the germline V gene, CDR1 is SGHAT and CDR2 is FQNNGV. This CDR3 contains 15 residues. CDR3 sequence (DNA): TGTGCCAGCAGCTTCGGACAGGGGGTTGGCTATGGCTACACCTTC. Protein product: CASSFGQGVGYGYTF.

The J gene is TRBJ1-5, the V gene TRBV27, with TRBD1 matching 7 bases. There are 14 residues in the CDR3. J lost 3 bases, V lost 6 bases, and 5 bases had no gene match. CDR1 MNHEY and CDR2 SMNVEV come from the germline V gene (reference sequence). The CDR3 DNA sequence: TGTGCCAGCAGGCGACAGGGTTACAATCAGCCCCAGCATTTT. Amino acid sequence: CASRRQGYNQPQHF.

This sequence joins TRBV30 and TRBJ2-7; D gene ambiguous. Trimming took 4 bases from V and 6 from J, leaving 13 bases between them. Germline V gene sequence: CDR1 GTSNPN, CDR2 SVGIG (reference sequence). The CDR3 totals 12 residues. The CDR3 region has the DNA TGTGCCTGGACCATCAATGGTGCCGAGCAGTACTTC. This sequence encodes CAWTINGAEQYF.

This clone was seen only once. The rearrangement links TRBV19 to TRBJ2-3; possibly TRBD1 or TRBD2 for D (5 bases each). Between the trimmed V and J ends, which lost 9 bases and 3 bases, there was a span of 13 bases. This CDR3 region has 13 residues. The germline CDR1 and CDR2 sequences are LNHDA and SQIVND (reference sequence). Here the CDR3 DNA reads TGTGCCAGCGAGGAGGCAGGGACAGATACGCAGTATTTT. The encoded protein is CASEEAGTDTQYF.

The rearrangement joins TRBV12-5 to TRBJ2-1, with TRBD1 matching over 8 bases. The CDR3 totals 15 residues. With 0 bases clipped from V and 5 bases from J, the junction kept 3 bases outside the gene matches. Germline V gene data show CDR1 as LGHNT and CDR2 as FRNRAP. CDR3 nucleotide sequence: TGTGCTAGTGGTTTGGTGGGGACAGGAAACAATGAGCAGTTCTTC. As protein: CASGLVGTGNNEQFF.

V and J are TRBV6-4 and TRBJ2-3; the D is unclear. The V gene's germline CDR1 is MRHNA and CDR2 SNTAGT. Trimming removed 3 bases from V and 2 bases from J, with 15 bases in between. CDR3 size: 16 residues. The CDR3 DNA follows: TGTGCCAGCAGTGATAGTCCTAGTACTTCCACAGATACGCAGTATTTT. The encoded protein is CASSDSPSTSTDTQYF.

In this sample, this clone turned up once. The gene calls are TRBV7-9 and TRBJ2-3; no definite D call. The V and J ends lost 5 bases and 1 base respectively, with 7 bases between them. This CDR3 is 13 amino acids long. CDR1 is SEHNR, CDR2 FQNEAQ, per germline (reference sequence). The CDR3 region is CASSPPGTDTQYF. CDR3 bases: TGTGCCAGCAGCCCCCCCGGCACAGATACGCAGTATTTT.

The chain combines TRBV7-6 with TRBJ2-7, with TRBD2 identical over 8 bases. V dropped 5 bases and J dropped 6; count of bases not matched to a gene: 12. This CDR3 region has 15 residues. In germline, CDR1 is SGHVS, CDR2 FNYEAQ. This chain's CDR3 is CASSVGSGGRIEQYF. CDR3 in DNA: TGTGCCAGCAGCGTCGGTTCGGGCGGGAGGATCGAGCAGTACTTC.

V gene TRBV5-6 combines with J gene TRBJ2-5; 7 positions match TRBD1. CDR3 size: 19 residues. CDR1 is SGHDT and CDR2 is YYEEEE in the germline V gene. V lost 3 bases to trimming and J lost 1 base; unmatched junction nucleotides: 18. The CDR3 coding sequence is TGTGCCAGCAGCTGGACAGGACTGAAAGGGCCTTGGGGCCAAGAGACCCAGTACTTC. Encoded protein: CASSWTGLKGPWGQETQYF. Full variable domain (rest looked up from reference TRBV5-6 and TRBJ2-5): DAGVTQSPTHLIKTRGQQVTLRCSPKSGHDTVSWYQQALGQGPQFIFQYYEEEERQRGNFPDRFSGHQFPNYSSELNVNALLLGDSALYLCASSWTGLKGPWGQETQYFGPGTRLLVL.

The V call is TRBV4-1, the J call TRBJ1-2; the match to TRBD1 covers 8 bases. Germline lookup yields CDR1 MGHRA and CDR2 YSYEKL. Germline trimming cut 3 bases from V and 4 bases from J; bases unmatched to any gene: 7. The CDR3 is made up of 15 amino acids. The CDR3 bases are TGCGCCAGCAGCCATCCCGGACAGGGCCGCTATGGCTACACCTTC. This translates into CASSHPGQGRYGYTF.

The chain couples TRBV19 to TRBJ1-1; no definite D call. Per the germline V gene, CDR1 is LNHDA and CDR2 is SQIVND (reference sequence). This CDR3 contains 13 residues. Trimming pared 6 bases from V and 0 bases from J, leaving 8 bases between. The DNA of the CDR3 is TGTGCCAGTAGGGACTTTATGAACACTGAAGCTTTCTTT. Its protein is CASRDFMNTEAFF.

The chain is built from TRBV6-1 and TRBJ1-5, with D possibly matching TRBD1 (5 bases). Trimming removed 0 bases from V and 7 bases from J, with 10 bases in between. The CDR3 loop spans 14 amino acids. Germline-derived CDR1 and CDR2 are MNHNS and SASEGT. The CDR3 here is CASSEARGIQPQHF. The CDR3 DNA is TGTGCCAGCAGTGAAGCGCGGGGGATCCAGCCCCAGCATTTT.

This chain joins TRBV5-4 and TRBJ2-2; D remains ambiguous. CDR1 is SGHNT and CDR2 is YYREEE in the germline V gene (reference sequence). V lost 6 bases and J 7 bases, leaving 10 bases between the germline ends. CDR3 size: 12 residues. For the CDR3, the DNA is TGTGCCAGCACTTCGTGGGGCGGGGAGCTGTTTTTT. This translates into CASTSWGGELFF.

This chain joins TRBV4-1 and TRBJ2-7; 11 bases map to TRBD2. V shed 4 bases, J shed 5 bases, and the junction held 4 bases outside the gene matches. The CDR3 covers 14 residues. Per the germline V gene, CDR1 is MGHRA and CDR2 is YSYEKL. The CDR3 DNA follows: TGCGCCAGCAGCCCGGGACTAGCGGCCCACGAGCAGTACTTC. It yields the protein CASSPGLAAHEQYF.

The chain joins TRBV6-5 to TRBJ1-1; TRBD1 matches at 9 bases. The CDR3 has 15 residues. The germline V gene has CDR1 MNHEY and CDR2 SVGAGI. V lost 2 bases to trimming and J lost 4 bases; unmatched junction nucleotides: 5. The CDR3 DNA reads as TGTGCCAGCAGTTACGTGGGACAGGGCGCCACTGAAGCTTTCTTT. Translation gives CASSYVGQGATEAFF.

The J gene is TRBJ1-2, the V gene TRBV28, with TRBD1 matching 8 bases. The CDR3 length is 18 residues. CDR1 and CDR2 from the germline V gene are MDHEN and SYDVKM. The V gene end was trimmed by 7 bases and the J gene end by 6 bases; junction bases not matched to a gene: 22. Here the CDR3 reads CASKTNSYREDREDGYTF. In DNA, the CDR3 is TGTGCCAGCAAAACCAATAGTTACCGAGAGGACAGGGAAGATGGCTACACCTTC.

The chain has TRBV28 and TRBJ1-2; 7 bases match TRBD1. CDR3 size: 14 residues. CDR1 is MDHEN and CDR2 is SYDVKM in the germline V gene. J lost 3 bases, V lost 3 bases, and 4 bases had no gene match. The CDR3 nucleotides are TGTGCCAGCAGTTTTACAGGGGAGGACTATGGCTACACCTTC. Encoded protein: CASSFTGEDYGYTF.

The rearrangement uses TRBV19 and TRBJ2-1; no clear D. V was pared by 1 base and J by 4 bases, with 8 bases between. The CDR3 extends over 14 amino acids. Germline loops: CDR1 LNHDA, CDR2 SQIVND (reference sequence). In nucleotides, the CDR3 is TGTGCCAGTAGTATAGCGGAGAGGTACAATGAGCAGTTCTTC. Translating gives CASSIAERYNEQFF. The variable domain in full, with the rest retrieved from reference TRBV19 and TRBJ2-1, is DGGITQSPKYLFRKEGQNVTLSCEQNLNHDAMYWYRQDPGQGLRLIYYSQIVNDFQKGDIAEGYSVSREKKESFPLTVTSAQKNPTAFYLCASSIAERYNEQFFGPGTRLTVL.

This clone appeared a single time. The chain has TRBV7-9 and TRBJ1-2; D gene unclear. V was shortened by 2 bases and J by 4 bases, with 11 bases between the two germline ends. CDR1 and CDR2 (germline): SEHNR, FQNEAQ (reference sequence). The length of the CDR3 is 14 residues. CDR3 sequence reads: CASSLKELVYGYTF. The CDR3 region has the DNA TGTGCCAGCAGCTTAAAGGAACTTGTCTATGGCTACACCTTC.

CDR3 sequence reads: CASSPQGTMNTEAFF. CDR3 DNA: TGTGCCAGCAGCCCACAGGGGACAATGAACACTGAAGCTTTCTTT. V and J are TRBV5-4 and TRBJ1-1, with 7 positions matching TRBD1. The V gene's germline CDR1 is SGHNT and CDR2 YYREEE (reference sequence). With V trimmed by 4 bases and J by 0 bases, 6 bases remained unmatched. The CDR3 runs 15 residues.